Reported below is one TCR beta chain. Its antigen is undetermined. The germline gives CDR1 KGHDR, CDR2 SFDVKD. V was pared by 4 bases and J by 5 bases, with 14 bases between. The CDR3 loop spans 14 amino acids. The entire patient cohort was treatment-naive prior to thyroid surgery. The data originate from a study of metastatic and nonmetastatic thyroid tumors. As for the study in general: Where malignant and benign thyroid patients were concerned, repertoires were compared across blood and tumor or nodule tissue.

Overall study results and limits: In both blood and tumor samples, TCR beta diversity was reported significantly higher for malignant than benign nodules.

As originally analysed: In papillary thyroid cancer, a distant-metastasis classifier was built using CDR3 differences across clinicopathological groups. TCRdb re-called the PCR reads via MiXCR. The V and J calls come from TCRdb's annotation, not from the publication. The sample records 15,000 to 20,000 clones, 34% being singletons. The chain uses TRBV24-1 and TRBJ2-7; D not resolved. The sequenced sample consisted of tumor tissue. This sequence originates from a male donor with papillary thyroid cancer or a benign thyroid nodule (not recorded which). Some clones in this sample may be carry-over from other donors' samples. The CDR3 region is CATSDSSVFNEQYF. As DNA, the CDR3 is TGTGCCACCAGTGACTCTTCAGTGTTTAACGAGCAGTACTTC.